The TCR beta chain described here comes from a study of T cell responses to AZD1222 COVID-19 vaccine. TCRdb's copy holds only in-frame clones and misses some; the assay was immunoSEQ multiplex PCR. The sample holds about 120,000 clones, about 90% seen once. V lost 0 bases, J lost 6 bases, and 12 bases lay in between. The CDR3 is made up of 15 amino acids. The V gene's germline CDR1 is GTSNPN and CDR2 SVGIG (reference sequence). With regard to this clone: Its antigen is not identified.

General study findings and limits: Epitopes outside B.1.351 and B.1.1.7 mutated regions reportedly drew nearly half of spike TCRs. Researchers report vaccine-associated CD4 TCRs spanning spike, with dominance at 160-218 and 743-854.

The receptor was derived from an adult in good health. The chain joins TRBV30 to TRBJ1-6, with a tentative D call TRBD1 (5 bases). This material consisted of peripheral blood, taken on day 0 of AZD1222 vaccination. CDR3 residues: CAWSVPTGGNSPLHF. The DNA of the CDR3 is TGTGCCTGGAGTGTACCCACAGGAGGTAATTCACCCCTCCACTTT.